This T cell receptor (beta chain) was identified during a study of shared clonotypes between healthy human individuals. Some clones are missing from TCRdb's copy, which holds only in-frame ones; the method was immunoSEQ multiplex PCR. The sample lists 2 million to 2.5 million clones, 85% to 95% seen once, with approximately 0.4% in the top ten. Germline CDR1 reads SGHRS; CDR2 reads YFSETQ. V was cut by 1 base and J by 0 bases, with 4 bases left in between. This CDR3 is 14 amino acids long. This rearrangement joins TRBV5-1 to TRBJ2-2; D is uncertain. The sample consisted of naive CD4+ T cells from PBMCs. Subset: CD45RA+ positively selected. This TCR was sampled from a man younger than 35 in good health. Some clones in this sample may be carry-over from other donors' samples. This CDR3 is CASSLMSNTGELFF. The CDR3 bases are TGCGCCAGCAGCTTGATGTCGAACACCGGGGAGCTGTTTTTT.